The present TCR beta chain was sequenced within a study of OX40 agonist ivuxolimab in advanced cancers. The repertoire was sequenced with immunoSEQ multiplex PCR; TCRdb's copy has only in-frame clones and lacks some. The profile shows tens of thousands of clones, about nine tenths of them singletons. Trimming took 3 bases from V and 7 from J, leaving 7 bases between them. Germline loops: CDR1 MNHEY, CDR2 SMNVEV (reference sequence). There are 13 residues in the CDR3. This sequence joins TRBV27 and TRBJ1-6; D is ambiguous. The specimen was CD4+ or CD8+ T cells sorted from blood, collected in a trial of the OX40 agonist ivuxolimab. This TCR was recovered from an adult with an advanced solid tumor such as melanoma, head and neck, liver or kidney cancer. The CDR3 protein is CASSLEENSPLHF. CDR3 coding DNA: TGTGCCAGCAGTTTGGAGGAAAATTCACCCCTCCACTTT.